This T cell receptor (beta chain) stems from a study of CD8 T cells in ankylosing spondylitis. Scientists made TCR beta libraries using quantitative 5'-RACE with molecular barcodes. TCRdb reanalysed the 5' RACE reads using MiXCR and keeps one entry per CDR3 protein. Of about 250,000 distinct CDR3 sequences detected, roughly 32% appear once; the ten largest clones hold around 4.5%. Concerning this clonotype itself: Its cognate antigen is unknown.

V was clipped by 3 bases and J by 6 bases, with 11 bases between them. The CDR3 is made up of 13 amino acids. The study's findings and limits: Within ankylosing spondylitis blood, a TCR beta motif made up of eight or nine highly homologous variants appeared to be characteristic. Disease-associated clonotypes exhibited CD8+ identity and were relatively infrequent in peripheral blood.

Source material: blood, either unsorted or a sorted T cell fraction (not recorded which). The rearrangement links TRBV12-3 or TRBV12-4 to TRBJ1-2; possible D gene TRBD1, 6 bases. The source is a male donor with ankylosing spondylitis or in good health (not recorded which). CDR3 DNA: TGTGCCAGCAGTTTTCCGCAGGGGCATGGCTACACCTTC. Protein product: CASSFPQGHGYTF.